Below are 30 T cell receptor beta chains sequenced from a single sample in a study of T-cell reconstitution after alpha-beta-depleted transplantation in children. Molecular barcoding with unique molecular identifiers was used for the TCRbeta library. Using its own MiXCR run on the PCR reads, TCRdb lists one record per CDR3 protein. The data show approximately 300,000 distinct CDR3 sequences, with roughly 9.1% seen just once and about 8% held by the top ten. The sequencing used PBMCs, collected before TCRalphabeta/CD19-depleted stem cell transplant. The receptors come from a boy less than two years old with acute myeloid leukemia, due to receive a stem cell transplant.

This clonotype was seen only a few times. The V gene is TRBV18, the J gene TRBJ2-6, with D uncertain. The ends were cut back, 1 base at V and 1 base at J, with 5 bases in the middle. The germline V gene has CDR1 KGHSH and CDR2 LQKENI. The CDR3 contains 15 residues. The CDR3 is CASSPLASGANVLTF. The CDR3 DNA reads TGTGCCAGCTCACCACTAGCTTCTGGGGCCAACGTCCTGACTTTC.

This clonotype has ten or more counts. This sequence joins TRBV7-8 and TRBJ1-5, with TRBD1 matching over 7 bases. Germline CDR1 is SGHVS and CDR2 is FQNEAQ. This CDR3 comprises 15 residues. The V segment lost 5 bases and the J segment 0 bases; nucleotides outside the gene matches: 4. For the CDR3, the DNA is TGTGCCAGCAGCATCAGGGGGTATAGCAATCAGCCCCAGCATTTT. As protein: CASSIRGYSNQPQHF. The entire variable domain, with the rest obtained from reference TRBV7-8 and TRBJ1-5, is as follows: GAGVSQSPRYKVAKRGQDVALRCDPISGHVSLFWYQQALGQGPEFLTYFQNEAQLDKSGLPSDRFFAERPEGSVSTLKIQRTQQEDSAVYLCASSIRGYSNQPQHFGDGTRLSIL.

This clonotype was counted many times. The CDR3 DNA reads TGTGCCAGCAGCTTAGGGGTTGCGGGGACCCCCTACGAGCAGTACTTC. This sequence encodes CASSLGVAGTPYEQYF. The chain combines TRBV11-2 with TRBJ2-7, with a possible D match to TRBD2 (6 bases). Germline V gives CDR1 SGHAT, CDR2 FQNNGV. The germline V and J ends were trimmed by 1 base and 2 bases, with 15 bases remaining between them. This CDR3 is built from 16 residues. Full variable domain (remainder filled in from reference TRBV11-2 and TRBJ2-7): EAGVAQSPRYKIIEKRQSVAFWCNPISGHATLYWYQQILGQGPKLLIQFQNNGVVDDSQLPKDRFSAERLKGVDSTLKIQPAKLEDSAVYLCASSLGVAGTPYEQYFGPGTRLTVT.

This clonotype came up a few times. CDR3 sequence reads: CASSYFLAPDYNEQFF. The CDR3 DNA sequence: TGTGCCAGCAGTTACTTCCTAGCCCCAGACTACAATGAGCAGTTCTTC. V usage is TRBV6-5 and J usage is TRBJ2-1; perhaps TRBD2 as D (5 bases). V shed 1 base and J shed 3 bases, with 13 bases lying between them. The length of the CDR3 is 16 residues. Germline assignment: CDR1 MNHEY and CDR2 SVGAGI.

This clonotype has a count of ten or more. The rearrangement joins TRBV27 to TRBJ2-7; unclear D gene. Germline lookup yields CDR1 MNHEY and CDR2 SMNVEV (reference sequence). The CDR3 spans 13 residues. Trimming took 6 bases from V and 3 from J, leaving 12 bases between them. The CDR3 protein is CASSQRSIYEQYF. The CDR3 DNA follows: TGTGCCAGCAGCCAGAGGTCCATCTACGAGCAGTACTTC.

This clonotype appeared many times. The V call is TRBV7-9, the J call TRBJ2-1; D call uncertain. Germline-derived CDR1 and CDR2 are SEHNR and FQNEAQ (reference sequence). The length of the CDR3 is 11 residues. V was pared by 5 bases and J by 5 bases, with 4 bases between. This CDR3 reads CASSLHNEQFF. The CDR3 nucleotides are TGTGCCAGCAGCCTACACAATGAGCAGTTCTTC.

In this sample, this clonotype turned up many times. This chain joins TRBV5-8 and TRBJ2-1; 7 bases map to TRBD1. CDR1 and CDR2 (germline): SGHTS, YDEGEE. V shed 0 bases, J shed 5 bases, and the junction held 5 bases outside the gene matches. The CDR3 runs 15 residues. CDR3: CASSLGQGNHNEQFF. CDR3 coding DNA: TGTGCCAGCAGCTTGGGACAGGGAAACCACAATGAGCAGTTCTTC. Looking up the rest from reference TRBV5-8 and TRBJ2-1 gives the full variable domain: EAGVTQSPTHLIKTRGQQATLRCSPISGHTSVYWYQQALGLGLQFLLWYDEGEERNRGNFPPRFSGRQFPNYSSELNVNALELEDSALYLCASSLGQGNHNEQFFGPGTRLTVL.

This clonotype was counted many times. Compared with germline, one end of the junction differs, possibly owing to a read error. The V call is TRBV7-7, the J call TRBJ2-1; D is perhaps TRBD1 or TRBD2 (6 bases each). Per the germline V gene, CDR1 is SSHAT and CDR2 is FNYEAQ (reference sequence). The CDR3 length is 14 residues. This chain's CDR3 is CASSLKAQGGEQFF. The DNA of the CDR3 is TGTGCTAGCAGCTTAAAAGCCCAAGGGGGGGAGCAGTTCTTC.

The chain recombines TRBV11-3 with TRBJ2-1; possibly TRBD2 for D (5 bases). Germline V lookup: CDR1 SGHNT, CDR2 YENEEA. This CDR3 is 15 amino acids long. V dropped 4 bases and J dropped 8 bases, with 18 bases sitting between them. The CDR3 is CASSSALGGFYEQFF. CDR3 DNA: TGTGCCAGCAGCTCCGCACTAGGCGGGTTCTATGAGCAGTTCTTC.

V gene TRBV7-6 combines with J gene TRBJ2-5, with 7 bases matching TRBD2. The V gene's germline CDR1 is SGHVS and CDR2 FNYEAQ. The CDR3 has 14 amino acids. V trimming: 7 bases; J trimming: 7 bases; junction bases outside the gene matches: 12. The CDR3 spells CASNPTGGLGTQYF. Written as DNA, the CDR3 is TGTGCCAGCAATCCGACGGGGGGATTAGGGACCCAGTACTTC.

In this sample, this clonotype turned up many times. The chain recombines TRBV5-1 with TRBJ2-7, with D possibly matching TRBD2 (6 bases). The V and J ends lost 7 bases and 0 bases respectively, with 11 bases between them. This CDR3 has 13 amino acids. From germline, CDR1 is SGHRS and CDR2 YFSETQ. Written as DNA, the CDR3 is TGCGCCAGCGGCCGGGAGCACTCCTACGAGCAGTACTTC. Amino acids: CASGREHSYEQYF.

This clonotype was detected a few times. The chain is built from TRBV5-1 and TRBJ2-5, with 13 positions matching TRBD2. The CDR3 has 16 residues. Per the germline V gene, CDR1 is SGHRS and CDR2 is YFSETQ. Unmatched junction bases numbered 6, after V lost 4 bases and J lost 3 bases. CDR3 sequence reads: CASSPTSGGTEETQYF. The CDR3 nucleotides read TGCGCCAGCAGCCCGACTAGCGGGGGGACAGAAGAGACCCAGTACTTC. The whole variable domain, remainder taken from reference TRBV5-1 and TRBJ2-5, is KAGVTQTPRYLIKTRGQQVTLSCSPISGHRSVSWYQQTPGQGLQFLFEYFSETQRNKGNFPGRFSGRQFSNSRSEMNVSTLELGDSALYLCASSPTSGGTEETQYFGPGTRLLVL.

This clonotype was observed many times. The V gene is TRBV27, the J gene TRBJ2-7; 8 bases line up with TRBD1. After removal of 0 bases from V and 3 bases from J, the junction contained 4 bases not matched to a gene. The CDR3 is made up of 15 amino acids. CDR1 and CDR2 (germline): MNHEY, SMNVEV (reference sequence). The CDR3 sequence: CASSLSGQDFYEQYF. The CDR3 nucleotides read TGTGCCAGCAGTTTATCGGGACAGGACTTCTACGAGCAGTACTTC.

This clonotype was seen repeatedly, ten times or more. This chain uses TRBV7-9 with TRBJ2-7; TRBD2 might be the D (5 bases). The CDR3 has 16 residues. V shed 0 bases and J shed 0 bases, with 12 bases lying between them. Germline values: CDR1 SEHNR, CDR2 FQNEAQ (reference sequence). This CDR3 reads CASSLAGRASSYEQYF. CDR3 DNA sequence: TGTGCCAGCAGCTTAGCTGGGCGGGCGAGCTCCTACGAGCAGTACTTC.

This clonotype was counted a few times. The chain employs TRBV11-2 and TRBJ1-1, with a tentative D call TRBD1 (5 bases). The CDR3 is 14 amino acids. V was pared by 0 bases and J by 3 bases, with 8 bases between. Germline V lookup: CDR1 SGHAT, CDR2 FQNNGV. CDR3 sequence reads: CASSLDRGYTEAFF. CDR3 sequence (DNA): TGTGCCAGCAGCTTAGATCGGGGCTACACTGAAGCTTTCTTT.

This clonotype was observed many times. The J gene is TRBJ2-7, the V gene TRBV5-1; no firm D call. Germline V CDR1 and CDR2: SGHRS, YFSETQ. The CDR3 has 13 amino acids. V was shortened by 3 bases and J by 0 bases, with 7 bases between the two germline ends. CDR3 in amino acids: CASSYQASYEQYF. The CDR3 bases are TGCGCCAGCAGCTACCAAGCCTCCTACGAGCAGTACTTC.

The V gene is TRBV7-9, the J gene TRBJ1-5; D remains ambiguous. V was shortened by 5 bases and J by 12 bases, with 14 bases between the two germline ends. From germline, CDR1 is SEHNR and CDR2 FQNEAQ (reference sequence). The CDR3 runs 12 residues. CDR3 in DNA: TGTGCCAGCAGCCCCGTGCCCTGGCTCCAGCATTTT. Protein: CASSPVPWLQHF.

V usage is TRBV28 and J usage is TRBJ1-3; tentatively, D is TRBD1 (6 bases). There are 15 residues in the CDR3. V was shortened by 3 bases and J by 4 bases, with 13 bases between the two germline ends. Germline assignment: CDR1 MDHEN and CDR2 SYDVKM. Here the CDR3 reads CASSFVGARGNTIYF. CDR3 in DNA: TGTGCCAGCAGTTTTGTGGGGGCGCGAGGAAACACCATATATTTT.

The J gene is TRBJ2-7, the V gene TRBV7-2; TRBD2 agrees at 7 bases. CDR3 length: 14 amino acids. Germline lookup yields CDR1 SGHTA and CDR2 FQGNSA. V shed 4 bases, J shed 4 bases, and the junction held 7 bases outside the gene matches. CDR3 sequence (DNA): TGTGCCAGCAGCTCAAAGGCCGGGGGGTACGAGCAGTACTTC. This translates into CASSSKAGGYEQYF.

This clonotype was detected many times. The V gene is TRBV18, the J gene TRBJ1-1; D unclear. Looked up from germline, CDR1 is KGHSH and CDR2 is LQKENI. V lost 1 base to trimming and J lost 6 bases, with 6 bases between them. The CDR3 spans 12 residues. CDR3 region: CASSPLRAEAFF. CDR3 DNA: TGTGCCAGCTCACCACTTCGGGCTGAAGCTTTCTTT.

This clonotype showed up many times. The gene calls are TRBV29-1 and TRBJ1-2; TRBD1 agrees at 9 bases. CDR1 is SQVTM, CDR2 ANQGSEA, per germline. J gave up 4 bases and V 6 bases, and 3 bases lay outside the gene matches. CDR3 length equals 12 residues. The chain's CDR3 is CSVSTGGYGYTF. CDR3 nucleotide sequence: TGCAGCGTCTCGACAGGGGGCTATGGCTACACCTTC.

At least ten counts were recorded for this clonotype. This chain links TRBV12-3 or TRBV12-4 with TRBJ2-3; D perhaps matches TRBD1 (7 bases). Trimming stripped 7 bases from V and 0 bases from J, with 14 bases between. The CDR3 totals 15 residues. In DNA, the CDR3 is TGTGCCAGCACCTGGGGGGACAGAAGCACAGATACGCAGTATTTT. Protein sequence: CASTWGDRSTDTQYF.

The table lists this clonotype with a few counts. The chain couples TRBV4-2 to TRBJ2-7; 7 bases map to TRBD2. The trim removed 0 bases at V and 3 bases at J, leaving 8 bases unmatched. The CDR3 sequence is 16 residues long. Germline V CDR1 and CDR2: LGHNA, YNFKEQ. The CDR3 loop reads CASSQEASGGVYEQYF. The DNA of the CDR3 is TGTGCCAGCAGCCAAGAGGCTAGCGGAGGTGTCTACGAGCAGTACTTC.

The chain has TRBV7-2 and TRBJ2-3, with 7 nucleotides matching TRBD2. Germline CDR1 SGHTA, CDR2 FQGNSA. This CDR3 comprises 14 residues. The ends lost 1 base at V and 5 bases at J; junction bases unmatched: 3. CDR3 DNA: TGTGCCAGCAGCTTAGATCCTAGCGGAGATACGCAGTATTTT. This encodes CASSLDPSGDTQYF.

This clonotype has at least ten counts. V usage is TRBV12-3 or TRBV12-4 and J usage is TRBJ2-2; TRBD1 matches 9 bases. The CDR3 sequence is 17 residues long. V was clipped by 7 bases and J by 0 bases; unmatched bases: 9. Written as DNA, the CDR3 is TGTGCCAGCACCCCAAGGACAGGGGCCTCGAACACCGGGGAGCTGTTTTTT. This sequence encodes CASTPRTGASNTGELFF.

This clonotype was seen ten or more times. The CDR3 DNA reads TGTGCCAGCAGTTTACGGCGGTTGGAAGAGACCCAGTACTTC. Translating it yields CASSLRRLEETQYF. This chain joins TRBV28 and TRBJ2-5; no definite D call. CDR1 MDHEN and CDR2 SYDVKM come from the germline V gene. The CDR3 loop spans 14 amino acids. Trimming left V 2 bases short and J 3 bases short, with 10 bases between.

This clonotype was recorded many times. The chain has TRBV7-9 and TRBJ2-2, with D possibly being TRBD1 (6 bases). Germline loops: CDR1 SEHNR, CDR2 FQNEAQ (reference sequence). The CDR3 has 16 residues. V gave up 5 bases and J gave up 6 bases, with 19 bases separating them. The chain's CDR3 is CASSVIQGSGAGELFF. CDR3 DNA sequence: TGTGCCAGCAGCGTTATACAGGGAAGCGGCGCCGGGGAGCTGTTTTTT.

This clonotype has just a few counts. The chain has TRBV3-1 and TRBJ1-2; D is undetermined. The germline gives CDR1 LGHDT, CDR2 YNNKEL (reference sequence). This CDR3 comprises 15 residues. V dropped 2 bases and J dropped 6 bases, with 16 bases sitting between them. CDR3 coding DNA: TGTGCCAGCAGCCAAACTGTTAAACAACTCAATGGCTACACCTTC. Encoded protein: CASSQTVKQLNGYTF.

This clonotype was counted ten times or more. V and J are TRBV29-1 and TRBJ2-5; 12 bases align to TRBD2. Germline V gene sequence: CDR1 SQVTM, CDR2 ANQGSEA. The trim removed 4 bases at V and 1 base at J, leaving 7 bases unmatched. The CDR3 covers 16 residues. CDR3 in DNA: TGCAGCGTTGGAGGACTAGCGGGGTGGTCCCAAGAGACCCAGTACTTC. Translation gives CSVGGLAGWSQETQYF.

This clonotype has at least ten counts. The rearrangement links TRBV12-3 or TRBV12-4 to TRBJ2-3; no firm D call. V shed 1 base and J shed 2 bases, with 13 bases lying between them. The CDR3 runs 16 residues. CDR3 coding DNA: TGTGCCAGCAGTTTAGTATCACCAGCCCTCACAGATACGCAGTATTTT. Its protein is CASSLVSPALTDTQYF.